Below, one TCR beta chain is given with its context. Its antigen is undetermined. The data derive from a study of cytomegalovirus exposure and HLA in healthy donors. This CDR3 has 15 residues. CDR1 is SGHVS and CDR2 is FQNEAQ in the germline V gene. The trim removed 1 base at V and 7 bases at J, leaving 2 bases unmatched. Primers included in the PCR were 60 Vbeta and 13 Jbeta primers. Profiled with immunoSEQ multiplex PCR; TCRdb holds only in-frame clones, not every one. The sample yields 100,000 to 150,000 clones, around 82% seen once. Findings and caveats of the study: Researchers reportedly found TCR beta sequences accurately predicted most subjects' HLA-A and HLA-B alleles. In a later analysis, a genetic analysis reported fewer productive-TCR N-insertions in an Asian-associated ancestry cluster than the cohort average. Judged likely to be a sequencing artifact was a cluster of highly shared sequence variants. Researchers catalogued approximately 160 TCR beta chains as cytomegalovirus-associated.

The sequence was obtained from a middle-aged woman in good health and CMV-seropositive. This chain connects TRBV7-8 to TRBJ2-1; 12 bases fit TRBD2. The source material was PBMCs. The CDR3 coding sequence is TGTGCCAGCAGCTTAGGACTAGCGGGAGTTAATGAGCAGTTCTTC. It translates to CASSLGLAGVNEQFF.